The T cell receptor (beta chain) described here comes from a study of T cell responses to AZD1222 COVID-19 vaccine. Study results and limitations: A reported finding is that nearly half of spike-specific TCRs target unmutated variant regions. Across the whole spike, CD4 TCRs peaked at regions 160-218 and 743-854.

Data came from immunoSEQ multiplex PCR; TCRdb stores just in-frame clones and leaves some out. The sample yields about 160,000 clones, roughly 94% seen once. Notes on this clone: Its matching antigen is unknown.

The CDR3 contains 15 residues. V dropped 1 base and J dropped 1 base, with 11 bases sitting between them. CDR1 and CDR2 from the germline V gene are SGHAT and FQNNGV. V and J are TRBV11-2 and TRBJ2-7; D is uncertain. The source of this sequence is an adult in good health. Sequencing was performed on peripheral blood, taken on day 0 of AZD1222 vaccination. The CDR3 sequence: CASSLGASASYEQYV. The CDR3 DNA reads as TGTGCCAGCAGCTTAGGCGCCAGCGCGTCCTACGAGCAGTACGTC.